These 13 T cell receptor beta chains were all obtained from the same sample, sequenced in a study of blood T cell repertoires in COVID-19. The repertoire was sequenced with immunoSEQ multiplex PCR; TCRdb's copy has only in-frame clones and lacks some. This sample has 180,000 or so clones, with approximately 85% found just once. Sequenced sample: peripheral blood. The receptors were gathered from a man between 60 and 75 years old with acute or convalescent COVID-19.

V is TRBV3-1 (or the pseudogene TRBV3-2) and J is TRBJ2-1; 8 bases agree with TRBD2. V shed 0 bases, J shed 3 bases, and the junction held 4 bases outside the gene matches. The CDR3 has 16 residues. Germline CDR1 reads LGHDT; CDR2 reads YNNKEL (reference sequence). The CDR3 DNA sequence: TGTGCCAGCAGCCAAGATCGTAGCGGGGACTACAATGAGCAGTTCTTC. Translated: CASSQDRSGDYNEQFF.

This clone has a single count. Written as DNA, the CDR3 is TGTGCCAGCAGTTACTCGAACCCACTTTTCTATGGCTACACCTTC. Residues: CASSYSNPLFYGYTF. The V and J genes are TRBV6-5 and TRBJ1-2; no reliable D call. Trimming shortened V by 0 bases and J by 4 bases, and 12 bases separated the two germline ends. The germline V gene encodes CDR1 MNHEY and CDR2 SVGAGI. This CDR3 is built from 15 residues.

The chain links TRBV5-6 to TRBJ1-5, with 7 bases fitting TRBD1. The V gene end was trimmed by 5 bases and the J gene end by 4 bases; junction bases not matched to a gene: 3. The CDR3 consists of 13 residues. Germline-derived CDR1 and CDR2 are SGHDT and YYEEEE. CDR3 sequence reads: CASSTRGNQPQHF. The CDR3 DNA reads TGTGCCAGCAGTACCAGGGGGAATCAGCCCCAGCATTTT.

The chain uses TRBV29-1 and TRBJ2-1; D unresolved. This CDR3 is 11 amino acids long. V dropped 3 bases and J dropped 4 bases, with 4 bases sitting between them. From germline, CDR1 is SQVTM and CDR2 ANQGSEA. The CDR3 coding sequence is TGCAGCGTTGACCAGTACAATGAGCAGTTCTTC. It yields the protein CSVDQYNEQFF.

V and J are TRBV7-6 and TRBJ1-2, with 8 bases lining up with TRBD1. Germline loops: CDR1 SGHVS, CDR2 FNYEAQ. Trimming removed 2 bases from V and 7 bases from J; junction bases left unmatched: 3. The CDR3 spans 13 residues. The chain's CDR3 is CASSLSGGGGYTF. CDR3 bases: TGTGCCAGCAGCTTATCAGGGGGCGGTGGCTACACCTTC.

The gene calls are TRBV5-1 and TRBJ1-1; D is possibly TRBD1 (6 bases). Germline loops: CDR1 SGHRS, CDR2 YFSETQ. This CDR3 comprises 15 residues. Trimming removed 1 base at V and 11 bases at J, with 21 bases between. The CDR3 nucleotides are TGCGCCAGCAGCTTGAGTGGATACAGGGAAGGCTGGGCTTTCTTT. This gives the protein CASSLSGYREGWAFF.

This clone came up many times. V and J are TRBV9 and TRBJ2-1, with 8 bases lining up with TRBD2. J gave up 7 bases and V 5 bases, and 11 bases lay outside the gene matches. Germline CDR1 reads SGDLS; CDR2 reads YYNGEE. This CDR3 comprises 15 residues. The CDR3 region is CASSAEGAGANEQFF. DNA of the CDR3: TGTGCCAGCAGTGCTGAGGGAGCGGGGGCTAATGAGCAGTTCTTC.

The V and J genes are TRBV5-1 and TRBJ2-2, with 8 bases fitting TRBD2. The germline CDR1 and CDR2 sequences are SGHRS and YFSETQ. The CDR3 has 16 amino acids. The V and J ends lost 2 bases and 3 bases, in that order; junction bases with no gene match: 6. CDR3 loop: CASSLGGTRYTGELFF. As DNA, the CDR3 is TGCGCCAGCAGCTTAGGTGGGACTAGATACACCGGGGAGCTGTTTTTT. The full variable domain, in which reference TRBV5-1 and TRBJ2-2 provide the parts outside the CDR3, is KAGVTQTPRYLIKTRGQQVTLSCSPISGHRSVSWYQQTPGQGLQFLFEYFSETQRNKGNFPGRFSGRQFSNSRSEMNVSTLELGDSALYLCASSLGGTRYTGELFFGEGSRLTVL.

The chain employs TRBV7-2 and TRBJ2-1; 13 positions agree with TRBD2. The CDR3 sequence is 19 residues long. J was trimmed by 0 bases and V by 4 bases; bases with no gene match: 9. Germline V lookup: CDR1 SGHTA, CDR2 FQGNSA. Here the CDR3 reads CASSSSGTSGISSYNEQFF. Here the CDR3 DNA reads TGTGCCAGCAGCTCCTCTGGGACTAGCGGGATTAGCTCCTACAATGAGCAGTTCTTC.

The chain carries TRBV27 and TRBJ1-1, with TRBD1 matching over 9 bases. The ends lost 6 bases at V and 8 bases at J; junction bases unmatched: 13. The length of the CDR3 is 15 residues. From germline, CDR1 is MNHEY and CDR2 SMNVEV (reference sequence). The CDR3 spells CASRRTGTGIAEAFF. In nucleotides, the CDR3 is TGTGCCAGCAGGCGGACCGGGACAGGGATTGCGGAAGCTTTCTTT.

V is TRBV7-2 and J is TRBJ1-5; D possibly corresponds to TRBD1 (5 bases). The CDR3 loop spans 15 amino acids. Germline V lookup: CDR1 SGHTA, CDR2 FQGNSA. Trimming took off 1 base at V and 4 bases at J, with 11 bases between the two ends. The CDR3 DNA follows: TGTGCCAGCAGCTTAGATGGGGCGCGGAATCAGCCCCAGCATTTT. Translated, it gives CASSLDGARNQPQHF.

J is TRBJ1-1 and V is TRBV5-1, with 7 bases matching TRBD1. The CDR3 contains 13 residues. The V segment lost 2 bases and the J segment 6 bases; nucleotides outside the gene matches: 4. Per the germline V gene, CDR1 is SGHRS and CDR2 is YFSETQ. In nucleotides, the CDR3 is TGCGCCAGCAGCTTCGAGGGGACAGCTGAAGCTTTCTTT. As protein: CASSFEGTAEAFF.

The table lists this clone with a count of one. The gene calls are TRBV1 and TRBJ2-7; TRBD2 is taken as the D call from the table, unchecked against the DNA. TRBV1 is designated a pseudogene. There are 17 residues in the CDR3. In DNA form, the CDR3 reads TGCACCAGCAGCACGAGGAAAACTAGCGGGAGTTGCGACGAGCAGTACTTC. The encoded protein is CTSSTRKTSGSCDEQYF.